This TCR beta chain derives from a study of OX40 agonist ivuxolimab in advanced cancers. Overall study context: Enrollees could have had prior anti-PD-1, anti-PD-L1 or anti-CTLA-4 therapy, which around 40% had received. Whole-study results and caveats: CD4+ and CD8+ blood T cells expanded clonally by week 6 at 0.1 to 3.0 mg/kg.

Assay: immunoSEQ multiplex PCR; the TCRdb copy retains only in-frame clones and omits some. The repertoire has approximately 90,000 clones, around 85% of them found once; the top ten carry less than 1.5%. In regard to this clone: Its antigen remains unknown.

CDR1 is SGHRS, CDR2 YFSETQ, per germline. The CDR3 has 15 amino acids. Trimming cost V 2 bases and J 5 bases, with 16 bases left between them. This receptor was taken from an adult with an advanced solid tumor such as melanoma, head and neck, liver or kidney cancer. The sample consisted of CD4+ or CD8+ T cells sorted from blood, taken in a trial of the OX40 agonist ivuxolimab. V gene TRBV5-1 combines with J gene TRBJ2-5; D gene uncertain. The CDR3 sequence: CASSFLGLLTETQYF. The CDR3 DNA sequence: TGCGCCAGCAGCTTCTTGGGATTACTAACGGAGACCCAGTACTTC.